This record concerns one TCR beta chain sequence. Its antigen is as yet unknown. TCRdb re-called the 5' RACE reads through MiXCR, storing one row per CDR3 protein. Among some 150,000 distinct CDR3 sequences listed, about 6% were seen once. The source of the sample is a study of T-cell memory formation after mild COVID-19. Study outcomes and limitations: CD4/CD8 balance characterized clones contracting day 15 to 85, and CD4+ skew characterized later expanders.

Material for sequencing was PBMCs or a T cell subset sorted from them (not recorded which). This TCR came from an adult woman who had mild COVID-19 (a few samples of this study predate the infection). Cell type and time point are not known.

The DNA for the CDR3 is TGCAGTGCTCTCCGACAGGGTCCCTACAATGAGCAGTTCTTC. As protein: CSALRQGPYNEQFF. The genes are TRBV20-1 and TRBJ2-1; the match to TRBD1 covers 7 bases. The length of the CDR3 is 14 residues. After removal of 5 bases from V and 2 bases from J, the junction contained 6 bases not matched to a gene. CDR1 and CDR2 from the germline V gene are DFQATT and SNEGSKA (reference sequence).